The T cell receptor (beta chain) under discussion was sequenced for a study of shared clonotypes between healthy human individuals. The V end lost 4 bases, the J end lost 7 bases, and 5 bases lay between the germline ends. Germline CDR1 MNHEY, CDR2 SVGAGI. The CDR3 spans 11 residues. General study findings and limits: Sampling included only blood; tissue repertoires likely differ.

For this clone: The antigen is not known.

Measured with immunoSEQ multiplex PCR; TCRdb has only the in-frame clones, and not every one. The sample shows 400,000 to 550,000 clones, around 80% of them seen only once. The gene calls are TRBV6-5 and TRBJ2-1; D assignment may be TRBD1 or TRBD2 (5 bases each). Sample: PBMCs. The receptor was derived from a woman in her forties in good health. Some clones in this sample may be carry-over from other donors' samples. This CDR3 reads CASSWGNEQFF. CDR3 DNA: TGTGCCAGCAGTTGGGGGAATGAGCAGTTCTTC.